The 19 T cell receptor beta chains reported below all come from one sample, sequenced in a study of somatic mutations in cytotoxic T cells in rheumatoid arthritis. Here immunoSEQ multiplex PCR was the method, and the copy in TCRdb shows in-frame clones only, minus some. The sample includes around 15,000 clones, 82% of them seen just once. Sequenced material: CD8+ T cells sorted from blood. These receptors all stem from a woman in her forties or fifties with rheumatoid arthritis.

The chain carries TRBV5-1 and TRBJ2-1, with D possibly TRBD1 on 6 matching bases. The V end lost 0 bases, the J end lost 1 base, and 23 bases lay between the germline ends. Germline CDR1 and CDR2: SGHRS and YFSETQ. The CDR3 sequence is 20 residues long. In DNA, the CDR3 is TGCGCCAGCAGCTTGGTGCCTAAGGGCCAAGAGAGGGGGTCCTACAATGAGCAGTTCTTC. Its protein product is CASSLVPKGQERGSYNEQFF.

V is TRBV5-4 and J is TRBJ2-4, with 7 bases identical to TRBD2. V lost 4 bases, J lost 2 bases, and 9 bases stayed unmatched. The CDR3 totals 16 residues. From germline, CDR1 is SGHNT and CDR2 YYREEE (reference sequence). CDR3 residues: CASSPWGGGPKNIQYF. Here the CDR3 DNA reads TGTGCCAGCAGCCCCTGGGGGGGTGGGCCCAAAAACATTCAGTACTTC.

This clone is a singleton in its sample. This chain's CDR3 is CASGPYNEQFF. In DNA form, the CDR3 reads TGCGCCAGTGGCCCCTACAATGAGCAGTTCTTC. The chain has TRBV5-1 and TRBJ2-1; D uncertain. The CDR3 is 11 residues long. V was trimmed by 8 bases and J by 2 bases, leaving 5 bases between them. Looked up from germline, CDR1 is SGHRS and CDR2 is YFSETQ. Full variable domain (outside the CDR3, taken from reference TRBV5-1 and TRBJ2-1): KAGVTQTPRYLIKTRGQQVTLSCSPISGHRSVSWYQQTPGQGLQFLFEYFSETQRNKGNFPGRFSGRQFSNSRSEMNVSTLELGDSALYLCASGPYNEQFFGPGTRLTVL.

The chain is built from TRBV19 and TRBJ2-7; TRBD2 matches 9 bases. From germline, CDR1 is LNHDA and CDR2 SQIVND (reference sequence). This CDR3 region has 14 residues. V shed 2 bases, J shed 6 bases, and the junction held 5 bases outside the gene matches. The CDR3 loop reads CASSILAGSPEQYF. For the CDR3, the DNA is TGTGCCAGTAGTATACTAGCGGGAAGCCCCGAGCAGTACTTC.

CDR3 sequence: CASSSRALRGDEQFF. Here the CDR3 DNA reads TGTGCCAGTAGTAGCAGGGCCCTAAGGGGAGATGAGCAGTTCTTC. The chain is built from TRBV19 and TRBJ2-1; D may match TRBD1 or TRBD2 (5 bases each). The germline V and J ends were trimmed by 4 bases and 8 bases, with 18 bases remaining between them. The CDR3 is made up of 15 amino acids. CDR1 and CDR2 (germline): LNHDA, SQIVND (reference sequence).

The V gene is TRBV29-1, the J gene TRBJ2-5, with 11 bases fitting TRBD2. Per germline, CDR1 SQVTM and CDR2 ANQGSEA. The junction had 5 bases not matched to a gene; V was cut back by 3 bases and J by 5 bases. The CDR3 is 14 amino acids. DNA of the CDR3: TGCAGCGTTGATAGCGGGGGGGCCTGGGAGACCCAGTACTTC. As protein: CSVDSGGAWETQYF.

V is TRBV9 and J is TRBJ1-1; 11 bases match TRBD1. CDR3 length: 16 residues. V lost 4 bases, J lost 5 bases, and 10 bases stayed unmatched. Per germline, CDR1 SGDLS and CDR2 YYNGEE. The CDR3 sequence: CASSLRGQGASTEAFF. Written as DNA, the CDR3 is TGTGCCAGCAGCCTAAGAGGACAGGGGGCGAGTACTGAAGCTTTCTTT.

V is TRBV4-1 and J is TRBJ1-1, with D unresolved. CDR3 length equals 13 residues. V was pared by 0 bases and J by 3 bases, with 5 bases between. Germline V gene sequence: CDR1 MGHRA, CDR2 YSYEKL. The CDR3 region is CASSQDRDTEAFF. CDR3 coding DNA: TGCGCCAGCAGCCAAGATCGGGACACTGAAGCTTTCTTT.

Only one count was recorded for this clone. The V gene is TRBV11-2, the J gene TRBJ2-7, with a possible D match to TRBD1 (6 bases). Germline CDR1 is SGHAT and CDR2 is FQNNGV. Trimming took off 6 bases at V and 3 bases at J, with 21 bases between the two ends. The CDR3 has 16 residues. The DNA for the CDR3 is TGTGCCAGCAGTTCCACGGCAGGGGTAAAGAGCTACGAGCAGTACTTC. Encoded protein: CASSSTAGVKSYEQYF.

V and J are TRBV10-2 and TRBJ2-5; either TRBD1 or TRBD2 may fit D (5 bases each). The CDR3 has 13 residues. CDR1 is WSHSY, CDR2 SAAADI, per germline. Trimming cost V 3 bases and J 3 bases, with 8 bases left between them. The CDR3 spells CASSDGGEETQYF. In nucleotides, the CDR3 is TGCGCCAGCAGTGATGGGGGAGAAGAGACCCAGTACTTC.

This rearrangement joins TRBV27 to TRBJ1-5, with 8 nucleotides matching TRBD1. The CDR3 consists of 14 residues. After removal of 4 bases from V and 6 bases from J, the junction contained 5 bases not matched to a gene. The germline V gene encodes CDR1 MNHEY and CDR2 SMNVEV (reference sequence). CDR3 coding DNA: TGTGCCAGCAGTTCAGGACAGGGACCTCAGCCCCAGCATTTT. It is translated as CASSSGQGPQPQHF.

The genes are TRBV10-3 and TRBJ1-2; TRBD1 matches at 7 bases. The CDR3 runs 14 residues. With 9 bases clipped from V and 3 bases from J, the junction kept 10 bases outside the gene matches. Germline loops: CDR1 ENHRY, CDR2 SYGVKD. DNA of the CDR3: TGTGCCATAACCGTCGACAGGGAACACTATGGCTACACCTTC. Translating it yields CAITVDREHYGYTF.

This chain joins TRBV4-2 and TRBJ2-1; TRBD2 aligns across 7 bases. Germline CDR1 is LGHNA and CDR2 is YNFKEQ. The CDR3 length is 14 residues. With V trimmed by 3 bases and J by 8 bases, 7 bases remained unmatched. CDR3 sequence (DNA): TGTGCCAGCAGCCACCGGGAGGCCCTGGATGAGCAGTTCTTC. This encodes CASSHREALDEQFF.

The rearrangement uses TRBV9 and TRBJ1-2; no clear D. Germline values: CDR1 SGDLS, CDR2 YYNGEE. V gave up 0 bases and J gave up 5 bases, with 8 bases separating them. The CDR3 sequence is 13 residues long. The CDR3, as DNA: TGTGCCAGCAGCGTAGCATCGGGGTATGGCTACACCTTC. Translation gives CASSVASGYGYTF.

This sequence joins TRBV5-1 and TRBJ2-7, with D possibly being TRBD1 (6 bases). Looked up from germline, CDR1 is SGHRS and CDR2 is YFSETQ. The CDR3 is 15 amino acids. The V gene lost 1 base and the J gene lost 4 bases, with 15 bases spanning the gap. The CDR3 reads CASSLSRGPGYEQYF. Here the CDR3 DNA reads TGCGCCAGCAGCTTGAGCAGGGGCCCAGGGTACGAGCAGTACTTC.

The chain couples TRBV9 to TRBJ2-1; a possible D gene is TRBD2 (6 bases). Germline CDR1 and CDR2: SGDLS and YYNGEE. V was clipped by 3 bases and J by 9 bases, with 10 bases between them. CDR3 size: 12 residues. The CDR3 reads CASSGRESEQFF. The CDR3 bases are TGTGCCAGCAGCGGCCGGGAGAGTGAGCAGTTCTTC. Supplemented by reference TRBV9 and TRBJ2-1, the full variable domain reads DSGVTQTPKHLITATGQRVTLRCSPRSGDLSVYWYQQSLDQGLQFLIQYYNGEERAKGNILERFSAQQFPDLHSELNLSSLELGDSALYFCASSGRESEQFFGPGTRLTVL.

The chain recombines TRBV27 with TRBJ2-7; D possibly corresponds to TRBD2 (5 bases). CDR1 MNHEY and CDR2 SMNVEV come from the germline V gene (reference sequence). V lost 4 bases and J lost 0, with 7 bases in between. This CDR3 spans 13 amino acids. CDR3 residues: CASSSGSSYEQYF. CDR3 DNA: TGTGCCAGCAGTTCGGGGAGCTCCTACGAGCAGTACTTC.

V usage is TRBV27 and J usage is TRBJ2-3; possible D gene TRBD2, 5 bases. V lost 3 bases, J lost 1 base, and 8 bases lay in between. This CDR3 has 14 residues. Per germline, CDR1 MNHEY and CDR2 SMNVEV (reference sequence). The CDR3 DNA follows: TGTGCCAGCAGTTTCGGGGTCGGCACAGATACGCAGTATTTT. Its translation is CASSFGVGTDTQYF.

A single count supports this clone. In DNA form, the CDR3 reads TGCGCCAGCAGCTTGGGAAGAGACAATGAGCAGTTCTTC. Translating it yields CASSLGRDNEQFF. The rearrangement uses TRBV5-1 and TRBJ2-1, with unresolved D. Per germline, CDR1 SGHRS and CDR2 YFSETQ. This CDR3 spans 13 amino acids. The germline V and J ends were trimmed by 0 bases and 5 bases, with 6 bases remaining between them.